These T cell receptor beta chains were read from a single sample in a study of blood T cell repertoires in COVID-19. Libraries were prepared by immunoSEQ multiplex PCR; TCRdb keeps only in-frame clonotypes and omits some of them. The table records about 250,000 clones, around 82% of them present only once. Input material: peripheral blood. These TCRs come from a human donor with COVID-19, enrolled during active disease. The donor label of this sample is uncertain. CDR3s include the opening cysteine and the closing phenylalanine or tryptophan. Fields, in order: CDR3 protein, CDR3 DNA, V gene, J gene, D gene, clone size. A D gene is named only where the DNA matches it firmly. Part of the rows lack a size; the others show once, few, many or a class for expanded clones.

CDR3aa: CAWSVGVGSAEAFF
CDR3nt: TGTGCCTGGAGTGTAGGGGTAGGAAGCGCTGAAGCTTTCTTT
v_gene: TRBV30
j_gene: TRBJ1-1
d_gene: -
abundance: -

CDR3aa: CASSIERTSTDTQYF
CDR3nt: TGTGCCAGTAGTATAGAACGGACTAGCACAGATACGCAGTATTTT
v_gene: TRBV19
j_gene: TRBJ2-3
d_gene: -
abundance: -

CDR3aa: CASSGDPGQLNTEAFF
CDR3nt: TGTGCCAGCAGTGGAGATCCGGGACAGTTGAACACTGAAGCTTTCTTT
v_gene: TRBV6-1
j_gene: TRBJ1-1
d_gene: TRBD1
abundance: once

CDR3aa: CASSVDPAGDMADTQYF
CDR3nt: TGTGCCAGCAGCGTAGATCCGGCGGGAGACATGGCAGATACGCAGTATTTT
v_gene: TRBV9
j_gene: TRBJ2-3
d_gene: TRBD2
abundance: -

CDR3aa: CASSLLDSSYGYTF
CDR3nt: TGTGCCAGCAGCTTGTTAGACAGTTCCTATGGCTACACCTTC
v_gene: TRBV5-4
j_gene: TRBJ1-2
d_gene: -
abundance: -

CDR3aa: CASTANRRNTEAFF
CDR3nt: TGTGCCAGCACAGCGAACAGGAGGAACACTGAAGCTTTCTTT
v_gene: TRBV27
j_gene: TRBJ1-1
d_gene: -
abundance: -

CDR3aa: CASSSDGISGLTGELFF
CDR3nt: TGTGCCAGCAGCTCCGACGGGATCTCTGGTCTTACCGGGGAGCTGTTTTTT
v_gene: TRBV7-6
j_gene: TRBJ2-2
d_gene: -
abundance: -

CDR3aa: CASSSAGDGYTF
CDR3nt: TGTGCCAGCAGCTCCGCAGGCGATGGCTACACCTTC
v_gene: TRBV12-3/TRBV12-4
j_gene: TRBJ1-2
d_gene: -
abundance: -

CDR3aa: CASSQNHRGAEAFF
CDR3nt: TGTGCCAGCAGCCAAAATCACAGGGGAGCTGAAGCTTTCTTT
v_gene: TRBV7-3
j_gene: TRBJ1-1
d_gene: TRBD1
abundance: -

CDR3aa: CASSDSANYGYTF
CDR3nt: TGCGCCAGCAGCGACAGTGCTAACTATGGCTACACCTTC
v_gene: TRBV5-1
j_gene: TRBJ1-2
d_gene: -
abundance: few

CDR3aa: CAVGRNRVAEAFF
CDR3nt: TGCGCCGTGGGCCGAAACAGGGTCGCTGAAGCTTTCTTT
v_gene: TRBV23-1
j_gene: TRBJ1-1
d_gene: -
abundance: once

CDR3aa: CASNPGGSTGELFF
CDR3nt: TGTGCCAGCAACCCGGGAGGGAGCACCGGGGAGCTGTTTTTT
v_gene: TRBV6-2/TRBV6-3
j_gene: TRBJ2-2
d_gene: TRBD2
abundance: few

CDR3aa: CASSQAPFGYTF
CDR3nt: TGTGCCAGCAGCCAGGCCCCTTTCGGCTACACCTTC
v_gene: TRBV7-9
j_gene: TRBJ1-2
d_gene: -
abundance: -

CDR3aa: CASSLAGAGGRLTDTQYF
CDR3nt: TGTGCCAGCAGCTTGGCCGGGGCTGGCGGGAGGCTCACAGATACGCAGTATTTT
v_gene: TRBV5-6
j_gene: TRBJ2-3
d_gene: TRBD2
abundance: -

CDR3aa: CASSLWSSGSQETQYF
CDR3nt: TGTGCCAGCAGCTTATGGTCTAGCGGGAGTCAAGAGACCCAGTACTTC
v_gene: TRBV7-2
j_gene: TRBJ2-5
d_gene: TRBD2
abundance: -

CDR3aa: CASSYRILAGLYNEQFF
CDR3nt: TGTGCCAGCAGTTACCGTATCCTAGCGGGTTTATACAATGAGCAGTTCTTC
v_gene: TRBV6-7
j_gene: TRBJ2-1
d_gene: TRBD2
abundance: -

CDR3aa: CASNGLGAGDSNQPQHF
CDR3nt: TGTGCCAGTAATGGGCTTGGGGCAGGAGATAGCAATCAGCCCCAGCATTTT
v_gene: TRBV19
j_gene: TRBJ1-5
d_gene: -
abundance: -

CDR3aa: CASSPTQFQGPQHF
CDR3nt: TGTGCCAGCAGTCCAACACAGTTCCAAGGGCCCCAGCATTTT
v_gene: TRBV6-5
j_gene: TRBJ1-5
d_gene: -
abundance: -

CDR3aa: CASSETSGSANTQYF
CDR3nt: TGTGCCAGCAGTGAAACTAGCGGGAGCGCCAATACGCAGTATTTT
v_gene: TRBV6-1
j_gene: TRBJ2-3
d_gene: TRBD2
abundance: -

CDR3aa: CASSERSFTDTQYF
CDR3nt: TGTGCCAGCAGTGAAAGGAGCTTCACAGATACGCAGTATTTT
v_gene: TRBV6-4
j_gene: TRBJ2-3
d_gene: -
abundance: -

CDR3aa: CAWSLGGGIKPQHF
CDR3nt: TGTGCCTGGAGTTTAGGCGGGGGAATTAAGCCCCAGCATTTT
v_gene: TRBV30
j_gene: TRBJ1-5
d_gene: -
abundance: -

CDR3aa: CASSGGTGRDGYTF
CDR3nt: TGTGCCAGCAGTGGAGGGACAGGGAGAGATGGCTACACCTTC
v_gene: TRBV27
j_gene: TRBJ1-2
d_gene: TRBD1
abundance: few

CDR3aa: CASSLGTPDFYGYTF
CDR3nt: TGTGCCAGCAGCTTGGGGACTCCAGACTTCTATGGCTACACCTTC
v_gene: TRBV5-6
j_gene: TRBJ1-2
d_gene: -
abundance: -

CDR3aa: CASSFTSSDSNSPLHF
CDR3nt: TGCGCCAGCAGCTTTACATCGTCGGACAGTAATTCACCCCTCCACTTT
v_gene: TRBV5-1
j_gene: TRBJ1-6
d_gene: -
abundance: -

CDR3aa: CASSQGTIPETQYF
CDR3nt: TGTGCCAGCAGTCAGGGGACTATTCCAGAGACCCAGTACTTC
v_gene: TRBV6-2/TRBV6-3
j_gene: TRBJ2-5
d_gene: -
abundance: -

CDR3aa: CASSPQAYNSPLHF
CDR3nt: TGTGCCAGCTCACCGCAAGCTTATAATTCACCCCTCCACTTT
v_gene: TRBV18
j_gene: TRBJ1-6
d_gene: -
abundance: few

CDR3aa: CASSLGIFRTGVNTEAFF
CDR3nt: TGTGCCAGCAGTTTAGGGATATTTAGGACAGGGGTGAACACTGAAGCTTTCTTT
v_gene: TRBV27
j_gene: TRBJ1-1
d_gene: TRBD1
abundance: few

CDR3aa: CASASGSGWGRETQYF
CDR3nt: TGTGCCAGCGCTAGCGGGAGTGGGTGGGGTAGAGAGACCCAGTACTTC
v_gene: TRBV11-2
j_gene: TRBJ2-5
d_gene: TRBD2
abundance: -

CDR3aa: CASRVQSNQPQHF
CDR3nt: TGTGCCAGCAGGGTCCAGAGCAATCAGCCCCAGCATTTT
v_gene: TRBV2
j_gene: TRBJ1-5
d_gene: -
abundance: -

CDR3aa: CASNQRPGTSGRADTQYF
CDR3nt: TGTGCCAGCAACCAACGACCCGGGACTAGCGGGAGAGCAGATACGCAGTATTTT
v_gene: TRBV5-4
j_gene: TRBJ2-3
d_gene: TRBD2
abundance: few

CDR3aa: CASRDRRYNEQFF
CDR3nt: TGTGCCAGTCGGGACAGGAGATACAATGAGCAGTTCTTC
v_gene: TRBV19
j_gene: TRBJ2-1
d_gene: TRBD1
abundance: -

CDR3aa: CASGSGWETQYF
CDR3nt: TGTGCCAGCGGGAGCGGCTGGGAGACCCAGTACTTC
v_gene: TRBV9
j_gene: TRBJ2-5
d_gene: -
abundance: -

CDR3aa: CAWSGLNYGYTF
CDR3nt: TGTGCCTGGAGTGGACTGAACTATGGCTACACCTTC
v_gene: TRBV30
j_gene: TRBJ1-2
d_gene: -
abundance: -

CDR3aa: CASSYGRDYNQPQHF
CDR3nt: TGTGCCAGCAGTTACGGGAGGGACTACAATCAGCCCCAGCATTTT
v_gene: TRBV6-6
j_gene: TRBJ1-5
d_gene: -
abundance: -

CDR3aa: CASSLGPTENTEAFF
CDR3nt: TGCGCCAGCAGCTTGGGGCCCACAGAGAACACTGAAGCTTTCTTT
v_gene: TRBV5-1
j_gene: TRBJ1-1
d_gene: -
abundance: -

CDR3aa: CASTSGYNEQFF
CDR3nt: TGTGCCAGTACTAGCGGTTACAATGAGCAGTTCTTC
v_gene: TRBV19
j_gene: TRBJ2-1
d_gene: TRBD2
abundance: -

CDR3aa: CASSLVQGVRNTEAFF
CDR3nt: TGCGCCAGCAGCTTGGTCCAGGGGGTAAGGAACACTGAAGCTTTCTTT
v_gene: TRBV5-1
j_gene: TRBJ1-1
d_gene: TRBD1
abundance: -

CDR3aa: CASSSTGTGIGNQPQHF
CDR3nt: TGTGCCAGCAGCTCGACCGGGACAGGGATTGGAAATCAGCCCCAGCATTTT
v_gene: TRBV12-1
j_gene: TRBJ1-5
d_gene: -
abundance: -

CDR3aa: CASSLGQTYGYTF
CDR3nt: TGTGCCAGCAGCCTGGGACAGACCTATGGCTACACCTTC
v_gene: TRBV3-1/TRBV3-2
j_gene: TRBJ1-2
d_gene: TRBD1
abundance: -

CDR3aa: CASSIGGGAGTEAFF
CDR3nt: TGTGCCAGTAGTATTGGGGGGGGCGCTGGGACTGAAGCTTTCTTT
v_gene: TRBV19
j_gene: TRBJ1-1
d_gene: -
abundance: -

CDR3aa: CASSRGGGTEAFF
CDR3nt: TGTGCCAGCAGCCGAGGGGGGGGCACTGAAGCTTTCTTT
v_gene: TRBV6-5
j_gene: TRBJ1-1
d_gene: -
abundance: -

CDR3aa: CASSSQGGVGYGYTF
CDR3nt: TGTGCCAGCAGTTCCCAGGGTGGGGTAGGCTATGGCTACACCTTC
v_gene: TRBV25-1
j_gene: TRBJ1-2
d_gene: -
abundance: once

CDR3aa: CASSQGNGSRCNQPQHF
CDR3nt: TGCGCCAGCAGTCAAGGAAACGGTTCCAGGTGCAATCAGCCCCAGCATTTT
v_gene: TRBV23-1
j_gene: TRBJ1-5
d_gene: -
abundance: -

CDR3aa: CASRRPGQGNTGELFF
CDR3nt: TGCGCCAGCAGGCGTCCGGGACAGGGGAACACCGGGGAGCTGTTTTTT
v_gene: TRBV4-1
j_gene: TRBJ2-2
d_gene: TRBD1
abundance: -

CDR3aa: CSVEVIGLRTEAFF
CDR3nt: TGCAGCGTTGAAGTTATTGGGCTTAGGACTGAAGCTTTCTTT
v_gene: TRBV29-1
j_gene: TRBJ1-1
d_gene: -
abundance: few

CDR3aa: CASSSPPAGGRPQHF
CDR3nt: TGTGCCAGCAGCTCCCCCCCGGCGGGGGGGAGGCCCCAGCATTTT
v_gene: TRBV7-2
j_gene: TRBJ1-5
d_gene: -
abundance: -

CDR3aa: CASSLAAGSTDTQYF
CDR3nt: TGCGCCAGCAGCTTGGCGGCAGGTAGCACAGATACGCAGTATTTT
v_gene: TRBV5-1
j_gene: TRBJ2-3
d_gene: -
abundance: -

CDR3aa: CASSFPNQPQHF
CDR3nt: TGTGCCAGCAGCTTCCCTAATCAGCCCCAGCATTTT
v_gene: TRBV11-2
j_gene: TRBJ1-5
d_gene: -
abundance: -

CDR3aa: CASSSQGQPEAFF
CDR3nt: TGTGCCAGCAGTTCCCAGGGACAGCCCGAAGCTTTCTTT
v_gene: TRBV28
j_gene: TRBJ1-1
d_gene: TRBD1
abundance: -

CDR3aa: CASSQARGTDTQYF
CDR3nt: TGTGCCAGCAGCCAAGCCCGGGGCACAGATACGCAGTATTTT
v_gene: TRBV3-1/TRBV3-2
j_gene: TRBJ2-3
d_gene: -
abundance: -

CDR3aa: CASSTDRDGGYTF
CDR3nt: TGTGCCAGCAGCACCGACAGGGACGGTGGCTACACCTTC
v_gene: TRBV6-6
j_gene: TRBJ1-2
d_gene: TRBD1
abundance: -

CDR3aa: CASSQGFQAPRPQHF
CDR3nt: TGTGCCAGCAGCCAAGGGTTCCAGGCCCCACGGCCCCAGCATTTT
v_gene: TRBV3-1/TRBV3-2
j_gene: TRBJ1-5
d_gene: -
abundance: -